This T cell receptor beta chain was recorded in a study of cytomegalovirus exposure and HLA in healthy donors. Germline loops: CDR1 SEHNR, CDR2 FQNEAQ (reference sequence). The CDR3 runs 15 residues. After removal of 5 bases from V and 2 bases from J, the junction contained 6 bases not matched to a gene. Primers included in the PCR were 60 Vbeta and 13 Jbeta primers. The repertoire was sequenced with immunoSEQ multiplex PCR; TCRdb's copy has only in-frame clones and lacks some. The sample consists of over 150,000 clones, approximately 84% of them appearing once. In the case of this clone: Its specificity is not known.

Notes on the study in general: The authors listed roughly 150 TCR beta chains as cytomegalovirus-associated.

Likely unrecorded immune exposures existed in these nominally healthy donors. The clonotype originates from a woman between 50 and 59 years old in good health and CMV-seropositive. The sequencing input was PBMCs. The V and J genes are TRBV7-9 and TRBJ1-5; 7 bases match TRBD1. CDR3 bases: TGTGCCAGCAGCGCCACAGGGGCTGGCAATCAGCCCCAGCATTTT. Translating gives CASSATGAGNQPQHF.